This T cell receptor beta chain emerged from a study of blood T cell repertoires in COVID-19. Study overall: There were acute and convalescent COVID-19 samples, and they came from the United States, Italy and Spain.

CDR3 size: 16 residues. Germline CDR1 reads SQVTM; CDR2 reads ANQGSEA. The trim removed 6 bases at V and 0 bases at J, leaving 7 bases unmatched. Methods used by the authors: Estimation of nucleated cell counts was performed using reference gene primer amplification. Profiling relied on immunoSEQ multiplex PCR, and the TCRdb table lists in-frame clones only, not all of them. The DNA gave D and trimming, while V, J and clone size come from that table. Among more than 250,000 clones listed, about 82% were seen once. Sequenced input: peripheral blood. The V call is TRBV29-1, the J call TRBJ2-1; 11 bases line up with TRBD1. The TCR sequence derives from a woman aged 50 to 60 with acute or convalescent COVID-19. The CDR3 spells CSVTTGQGASYNEQFF. CDR3 sequence (DNA): TGCAGCGTCACGACCGGACAGGGGGCCTCCTACAATGAGCAGTTCTTC.